The text below deals with one TCR beta chain. Its antigen is currently unknown. The data belong to a study of CD8+ T cells in alopecia areata. Study outcomes and limitations: The study found tofacitinib significantly decreased scalp clonality and expanded CD8+ clones among the top 100.

Stated treatment: oral pan-JAK inhibitor, 5-10 mg twice daily. The study team obtained lesional scalp punch biopsies and peripheral blood from alopecia areata patients. In each case, RNA was isolated and then reverse transcribed into cDNA as the sequencing template. Some clones are missing from TCRdb's copy, which holds only in-frame ones; the method was immunoSEQ multiplex PCR. The data contain about 3,600 clones, roughly 71% of them singletons. With 8 bases removed from V and 1 base from J, the gap between germline ends came to 10 bases. The CDR3 is made up of 12 amino acids. From germline, CDR1 is SGHRS and CDR2 YFSETQ.

Sequenced here: skin, sampled at week 24, from a patient treated with tofacitinib. The chain joins TRBV5-1 to TRBJ2-7, with no clear D. The sequence was obtained from a human donor with alopecia areata. The chain's CDR3 is CARVPFSYEQYF. The CDR3 DNA reads as TGCGCCAGGGTTCCTTTTTCCTACGAGCAGTACTTC.